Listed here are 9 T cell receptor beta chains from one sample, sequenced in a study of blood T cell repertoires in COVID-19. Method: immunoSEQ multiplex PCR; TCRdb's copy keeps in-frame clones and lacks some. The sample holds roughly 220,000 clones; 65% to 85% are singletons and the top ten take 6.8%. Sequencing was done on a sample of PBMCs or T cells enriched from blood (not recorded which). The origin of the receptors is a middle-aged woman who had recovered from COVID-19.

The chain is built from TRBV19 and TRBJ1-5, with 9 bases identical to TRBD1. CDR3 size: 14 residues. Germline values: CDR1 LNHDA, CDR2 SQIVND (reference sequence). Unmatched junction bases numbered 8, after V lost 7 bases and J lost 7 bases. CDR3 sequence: CASNDRGMEQPQHF. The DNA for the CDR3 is TGTGCCAGTAACGACAGGGGGATGGAGCAGCCCCAGCATTTT.

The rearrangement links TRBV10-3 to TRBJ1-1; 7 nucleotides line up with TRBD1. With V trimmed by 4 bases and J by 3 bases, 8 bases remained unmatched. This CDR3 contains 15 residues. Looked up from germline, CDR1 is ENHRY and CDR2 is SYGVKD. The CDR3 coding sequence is TGTGCCATCAGTGCCACAGGGGTCCTTGACACTGAAGCTTTCTTT. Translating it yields CAISATGVLDTEAFF.

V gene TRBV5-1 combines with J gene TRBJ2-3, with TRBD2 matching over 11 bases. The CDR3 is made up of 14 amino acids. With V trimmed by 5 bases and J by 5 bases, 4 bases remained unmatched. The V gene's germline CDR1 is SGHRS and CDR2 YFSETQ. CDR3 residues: CASRPLAGVDTQYF. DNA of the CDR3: TGCGCCAGCAGGCCACTAGCGGGAGTAGATACGCAGTATTTT.

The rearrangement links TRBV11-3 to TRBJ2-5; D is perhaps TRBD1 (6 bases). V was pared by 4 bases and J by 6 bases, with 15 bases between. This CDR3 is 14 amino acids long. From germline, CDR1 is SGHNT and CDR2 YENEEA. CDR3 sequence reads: CASSSQGSGKTQYF. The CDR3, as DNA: TGTGCCAGCAGCTCCCAGGGGTCAGGGAAGACCCAGTACTTC.

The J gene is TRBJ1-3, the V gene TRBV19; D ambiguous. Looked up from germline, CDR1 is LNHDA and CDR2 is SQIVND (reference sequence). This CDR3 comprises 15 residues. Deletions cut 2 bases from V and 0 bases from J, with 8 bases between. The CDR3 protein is CASSIQEYSGNTIYF. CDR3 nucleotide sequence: TGTGCCAGTAGTATACAGGAATACTCTGGAAACACCATATATTTT.

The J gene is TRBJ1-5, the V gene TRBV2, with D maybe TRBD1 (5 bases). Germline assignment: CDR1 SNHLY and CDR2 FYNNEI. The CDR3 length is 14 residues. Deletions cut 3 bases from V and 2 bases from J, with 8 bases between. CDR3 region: CASSDRAGNQPQHF. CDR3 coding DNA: TGTGCCAGCAGTGACAGGGCGGGCAATCAGCCCCAGCATTTT.

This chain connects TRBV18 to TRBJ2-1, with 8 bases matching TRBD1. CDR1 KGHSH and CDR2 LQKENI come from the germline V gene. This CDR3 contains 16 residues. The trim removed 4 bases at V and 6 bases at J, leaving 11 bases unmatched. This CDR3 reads CASSLPGTGAFNEQFF. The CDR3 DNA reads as TGTGCCAGCTCACTCCCCGGGACAGGAGCCTTCAATGAGCAGTTCTTC.

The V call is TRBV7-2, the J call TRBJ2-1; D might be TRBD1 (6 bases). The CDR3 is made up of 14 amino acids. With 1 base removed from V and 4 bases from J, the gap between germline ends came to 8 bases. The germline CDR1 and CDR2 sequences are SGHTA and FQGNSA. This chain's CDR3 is CASSLGGQYNEQFF. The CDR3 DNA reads TGTGCCAGCAGCTTAGGGGGACAATACAATGAGCAGTTCTTC.

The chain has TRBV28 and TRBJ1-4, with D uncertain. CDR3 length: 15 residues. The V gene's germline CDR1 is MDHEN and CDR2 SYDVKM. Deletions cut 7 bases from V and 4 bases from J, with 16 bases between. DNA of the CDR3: TGTGCCAGCAATAAGGCCGCGGCCAATAATGAAAAACTGTTTTTT. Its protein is CASNKAAANNEKLFF.